The 26 T cell receptor beta chains in this list originate from one sample, sequenced in a study of T cells after yellow fever vaccination. TCRdb analysed the 5' RACE reads with MiXCR anew, one entry per CDR3 protein. The sample lists a few hundred thousand distinct CDR3 sequences, approximately 6% seen once, with 15% in the top ten. The starting material was PBMCs, obtained 5 days after the yellow fever booster vaccination. These receptors came from a man aged 25-45 years who received the YFV17D yellow fever vaccine.

This clonotype was detected only a few times. The chain couples TRBV27 to TRBJ2-1, with TRBD2 as a possible D gene (6 bases). Germline CDR1 and CDR2: MNHEY and SMNVEV (reference sequence). CDR3 length: 16 amino acids. V lost 4 bases and J 3 bases, leaving 16 bases between the germline ends. The chain's CDR3 is CASSSKRVAIYNEQFF. DNA for the CDR3: TGTGCCAGCAGTTCCAAGCGGGTGGCCATCTACAATGAGCAGTTCTTC.

This chain links TRBV12-3 or TRBV12-4 with TRBJ1-5; TRBD1 matches at 8 bases. The V gene end was trimmed by 1 base and the J gene end by 0 bases; junction bases not matched to a gene: 2. This CDR3 is 16 amino acids long. As DNA, the CDR3 is TGTGCCAGCAGTTTAGACAGGGGGTTTAGCAATCAGCCCCAGCATTTT. Its translation is CASSLDRGFSNQPQHF.

The chain employs TRBV28 and TRBJ1-6, with a possible D match to TRBD1 (5 bases). Germline values: CDR1 MDHEN, CDR2 SYDVKM. V lost 6 bases and J lost 7, with 16 bases in between. CDR3 length: 15 amino acids. CDR3 loop: CASSPAGRRNSPLHF. CDR3 bases: TGTGCCAGCAGCCCAGCGGGGCGGAGGAATTCACCCCTCCACTTT.

This clonotype has just a few counts. Here the CDR3 reads CASSLWGGSAKNIQYF. DNA of the CDR3: TGTGCCAGCAGTTTATGGGGCGGGAGTGCCAAAAACATTCAGTACTTC. This chain uses TRBV12-3 or TRBV12-4 with TRBJ2-4; 7 bases are shared with TRBD2. The junction had 5 bases not matched to a gene; V was cut back by 2 bases and J by 1 base. This CDR3 is built from 16 residues.

The V gene is TRBV24-1, the J gene TRBJ2-2; 7 bases are a match to TRBD2. V lost 3 bases to trimming and J lost 8 bases; unmatched junction nucleotides: 11. The CDR3 extends over 16 amino acids. CDR1 is KGHDR and CDR2 is SFDVKD in the germline V gene. CDR3 DNA sequence: TGTGCCACCAGTGATGGAGAACCGGGACTAAGAGGGGAGCTGTTTTTT. Translated: CATSDGEPGLRGELFF.

This clonotype was detected many times. This chain links TRBV7-2 with TRBJ2-7; D unclear. There are 12 residues in the CDR3. The V and J ends lost 1 base and 3 bases respectively, with 4 bases between them. CDR1 and CDR2 (germline): SGHTA, FQGNSA. CDR3 bases: TGTGCCAGCAGCTTAGACCTCTACGAGCAGTACTTC. Its protein product is CASSLDLYEQYF.

The chain is built from TRBV20-1 and TRBJ1-5, with 7 bases that match TRBD1. Germline assignment: CDR1 DFQATT and CDR2 SNEGSKA (reference sequence). Trimming at V came to 5 bases and at J to 3 bases, leaving 10 bases not matched to a gene. The CDR3 extends over 15 amino acids. The CDR3 DNA reads as TGCAGTGCTGGAAAACAGGGGATCACCAATCAGCCCCAGCATTTT. Its protein is CSAGKQGITNQPQHF.

The chain combines TRBV20-1 with TRBJ2-3; D not certain. Germline loops: CDR1 DFQATT, CDR2 SNEGSKA (reference sequence). The length of the CDR3 is 10 residues. The CDR3 loop is CSLEFDTQYF. As DNA, the CDR3 is TGCAGCCTCGAGTTTGATACGCAGTATTTT.

This clonotype was detected many times. In DNA form, the CDR3 reads TGTGCCATCAGTAGGGACGCGGGCAATCAGCCCCAGCATTTT. Protein product: CAISRDAGNQPQHF. This chain uses TRBV10-3 with TRBJ1-5, with D perhaps TRBD1 (5 bases). The CDR3 sequence is 14 residues long. V was clipped by 5 bases and J by 2 bases, with 10 bases between them. Germline assignment: CDR1 ENHRY and CDR2 SYGVKD.

This clonotype was counted many times. The chain recombines TRBV15 with TRBJ2-7; tentative D call: TRBD2 (6 bases). The ends were cut back, 3 bases at V and 6 bases at J, with 18 bases in the middle. The CDR3 spans 15 residues. Germline V gene sequence: CDR1 LNHNV, CDR2 YYDKDF (reference sequence). The CDR3 protein is CATSSLTRAGAEQYF. DNA of the CDR3: TGTGCCACCAGCAGCCTGACTAGAGCCGGCGCCGAGCAGTACTTC.

At least ten counts were recorded for this clonotype. The V and J genes are TRBV20-1 and TRBJ1-1; D is unresolved. CDR1 is DFQATT, CDR2 SNEGSKA, per germline (reference sequence). This CDR3 is 14 amino acids long. V lost 6 bases to trimming and J lost 3 bases, with 17 bases between them. As DNA, the CDR3 is TGCAGTGCCAGTGCGGGCTCCGGGGACACTGAAGCTTTCTTT. Residues: CSASAGSGDTEAFF.

The rearrangement joins TRBV19 to TRBJ2-6; 12 nucleotides match TRBD1. The CDR3 is 17 residues long. With V trimmed by 5 bases and J by 2 bases, 4 bases remained unmatched. CDR1 LNHDA and CDR2 SQIVND come from the germline V gene (reference sequence). In nucleotides, the CDR3 is TGTGCCAGTAGTGCCGGGACAGGGGGCGCTGGGGCCAACGTCCTGACTTTC. The encoded protein is CASSAGTGGAGANVLTF.

This clonotype was seen more than once but under ten times. This chain links TRBV5-1 with TRBJ2-5; D is undetermined. CDR3 size: 15 residues. Germline CDR1 is SGHRS and CDR2 is YFSETQ. V was cut by 1 base and J by 1 base, with 11 bases left in between. Written as DNA, the CDR3 is TGCGCCAGCAGCTTGCATCAGCCCATCCAAGAGACCCAGTACTTC. This translates into CASSLHQPIQETQYF.

This clonotype was found many times. This chain uses TRBV20-1 with TRBJ2-7; D is perhaps TRBD2 (6 bases). The V end lost 5 bases, the J end lost 2 bases, and 13 bases lay between the germline ends. The CDR3 runs to 13 residues. Looked up from germline, CDR1 is DFQATT and CDR2 is SNEGSKA (reference sequence). The CDR3 loop reads CSAALSGPYEQYF. The CDR3 nucleotides read TGCAGTGCTGCCCTCAGCGGGCCCTACGAGCAGTACTTC.

Here the CDR3 DNA reads TGTGCCAGCAGCTTACAAGCGGGAGTGAACACAGATACGCAGTATTTT. Translated: CASSLQAGVNTDTQYF. The V call is TRBV9, the J call TRBJ2-3; 8 bases match TRBD2. Per the germline V gene, CDR1 is SGDLS and CDR2 is YYNGEE. CDR3 size: 16 residues. V trimming: 4 bases; J trimming: 2 bases; junction bases outside the gene matches: 9.

CDR3: CASTVGGRVYNEQFF. For the CDR3, the DNA is TGTGCCAGCACCGTGGGGGGGAGGGTTTACAATGAGCAGTTCTTC. V usage is TRBV28 and J usage is TRBJ2-1; 7 bases line up with TRBD2. The CDR3 is made up of 15 amino acids. CDR1 and CDR2 from the germline V gene are MDHEN and SYDVKM. The trim removed 7 bases at V and 4 bases at J, leaving 10 bases unmatched.

Ten or more counts support this clonotype. The genes are TRBV7-2 and TRBJ1-6; D not resolved. Looked up from germline, CDR1 is SGHTA and CDR2 is FQGNSA. V lost 8 bases and J lost 7, with 12 bases in between. The CDR3 is 13 amino acids. The CDR3: CASRSPPNSPLHF. The CDR3, as DNA: TGTGCCAGCCGGTCACCTCCAAATTCACCCCTCCACTTT. Combining the CDR3 with reference TRBV7-2 and TRBJ1-6 gives the whole variable domain GAGVSQSPSNKVTEKGKDVELRCDPISGHTALYWYRQSLGQGLEFLIYFQGNSAPDKSGLPSDRFSAERTGGSVSTLTIQRTQQEDSAVYLCASRSPPNSPLHFGNGTRLTVT.

This clonotype was found a few times. CDR3 nucleotides: TGTGCCAGCAGTGTTCGTCTTAGCGGCGAACAGTCGACCCAGTACTTC. Its translation: CASSVRLSGEQSTQYF. J is TRBJ2-5 and V is TRBV12-3 or TRBV12-4; tentative D call: TRBD2 (6 bases). Between the trimmed V and J ends, which lost 5 bases and 7 bases, there was a span of 23 bases. The CDR3 is 16 amino acids.

This clonotype was found many times. The chain links TRBV5-1 to TRBJ2-5; 7 bases are a match to TRBD1. This CDR3 is built from 14 residues. Losses at the gene ends were 7 bases for V and 0 bases for J; bases not matched to a gene: 6. Germline CDR1 and CDR2: SGHRS and YFSETQ. CDR3 sequence: CASGKTGNQETQYF. The CDR3 DNA is TGCGCCAGCGGGAAGACAGGGAACCAAGAGACCCAGTACTTC.

This clonotype turned up a few times. The rearrangement joins TRBV28 to TRBJ2-7, with D unresolved. Germline loops: CDR1 MDHEN, CDR2 SYDVKM. V was pared by 3 bases and J by 1 base, with 10 bases between. CDR3 length: 14 residues. The CDR3 coding sequence is TGTGCCAGCAGTTTGCTCCCAGCATCCTACGAGCAGTACTTC. Residues: CASSLLPASYEQYF.

In regard to this clonotype: The CDR3 does not end in the conserved phenylalanine or tryptophan, so this is likely a read error. V is TRBV5-1 and J is TRBJ2-2, with TRBD2 matching over 7 bases. The CDR3 has 15 amino acids. V was clipped by 2 bases and J by 2 bases; unmatched bases: 3. CDR1 and CDR2 (germline): SGHRS, YFSETQ. The CDR3 DNA is TGCGCCAGCAGCTTCCGGGAGGTTAACACCGGGGAGCTGTTTATT. It specifies CASSFREVNTGELFI.

This clonotype was seen ten or more times. The gene calls are TRBV7-6 and TRBJ1-1; D unresolved. CDR3 size: 13 residues. In germline, CDR1 is SGHVS, CDR2 FNYEAQ. Trimming took 0 bases from V and 4 from J, leaving 6 bases between them. The CDR3 DNA reads as TGTGCCAGCAGCTTAGCCGCCGGCACTGAAGCTTTCTTT. Protein sequence: CASSLAAGTEAFF.

V is TRBV3-1 and J is TRBJ1-1, with a possible D match to TRBD1 (6 bases). CDR3 length: 14 amino acids. Looked up from germline, CDR1 is LGHDT and CDR2 is YNNKEL (reference sequence). V was cut by 4 bases and J by 6 bases, with 15 bases left in between. CDR3 nucleotide sequence: TGTGCCAGCAGCCCGCAAACAGGGAGGGCTGAAGCTTTCTTT. Protein sequence: CASSPQTGRAEAFF.

This clonotype was counted many times. CDR3 DNA: TGTGCCAGCAGTTCGGGGGGACATGGGGCCAACGTCCTGACTTTC. This gives the protein CASSSGGHGANVLTF. This chain links TRBV12-3 or TRBV12-4 with TRBJ2-6; TRBD2 might be the D (7 bases). Trimming removed 4 bases at V and 3 bases at J, with 10 bases between. This CDR3 region has 15 residues.

This clonotype was picked up many times. This chain joins TRBV4-3 and TRBJ1-5; D remains ambiguous. This CDR3 spans 13 amino acids. Trimming removed 0 bases from V and 7 bases from J, with 7 bases in between. Germline CDR1 and CDR2: LGHNA and YSLEER. DNA of the CDR3: TGCGCCAGCAGCCAAGATGTTGAGCAGCCCCAGCATTTT. This translates into CASSQDVEQPQHF.

The chain links TRBV6-5 to TRBJ2-7; a possible D gene is TRBD1 (6 bases). V lost 4 bases to trimming and J lost 0 bases, with 16 bases between them. Germline V lookup: CDR1 MNHEY, CDR2 SVGAGI. CDR3 length equals 16 residues. The CDR3 DNA sequence: TGTGCCAGCAGTTGGGCAACAGGGTCCAACTCCTACGAGCAGTACTTC. Protein: CASSWATGSNSYEQYF.